This TCR beta chain comes out of a study of blood T cell repertoires in COVID-19. In the study overall: COVID-19 samples, acute and convalescent, were from the United States, Italy and Spain.

Measured with immunoSEQ multiplex PCR; TCRdb has only the in-frame clones, and not every one. Of about 81,000 clones in the sample, about 95% were seen once. The CDR3 is 12 amino acids. V gave up 6 bases and J gave up 4 bases, with 10 bases separating them. This TCR was recovered from a human donor with active COVID-19. The donor label of this sample is uncertain. Sequencing was carried out using peripheral blood. The genes are TRBV12-3 or TRBV12-4 and TRBJ2-7; D is ambiguous. The CDR3 region has the DNA TGTGCCAGCAGGCGGCGATCATACGAGCAGTACTTC. It codes for CASRRRSYEQYF.